This T cell receptor (beta chain) was recorded in a study of T cell repertoires in cytomegalovirus infection (dated by TCRdb to the late 2010s). For the wider study: Peptide stimulations targeted recently identified HLA-C-restricted CMV epitopes, whose presentation resists viral immunomodulation, together with well-studied HLA-B-restricted epitopes. Donor HLA type was relevant to the analysis, as public TCR beta signatures indicated carriage of CMV infection together with the matching HLA type.

Sequencing was carried out with an Illumina HiSeq 1500. TCRdb redid the processing of the public reads, applying fastp at Q25 and MiXCR, and retained in-frame beta chains. Rows merge per CDR3 protein into single entries with the most common DNA and genes. For this sample the table gives roughly 500,000 distinct CDR3 sequences, of which 30% to 40% were detected only once. The biggest ten clones account for 17% of the sample. The paper as a whole reports these results and caveats: In both this cohort and an independent roughly 400-donor cohort, the cumulative frequency of public TCR beta family members distinguished carriers of CMV infection plus the relevant HLA type. The ex vivo response was dominated by HLA-C-restricted CMV-specific TCR beta clonotypes, which also provided the single most frequent clonotype in two of eight donors.

Turning to this clonotype: This clone's antigen is unknown. No per-base quality is available; no much larger clone lies one base away.

CDR3 length: 12 amino acids, cysteine to phenylalanine. Only CDR3 DNA is held: 36 bases, read in frame from base 1. The germline V gene provides CDR1 MDHEN and CDR2 SYDVKM. V loses 1 base of germline sequence and J loses 8 bases, and the interval between the two ends is 8 bases. According to the study, the label for this sample's treatment or condition signals: in vitro stimulation with specific CMV peptide epitopes to enrich CMV-specific T cells. Recombination connected TRBV28 to TRBJ1-1, with the D gene uncertain. This specimen consisted of cultured PBMCs, obtained from culture after CMV antigen stimulation. The source of this sequence is a human donor in good health (CMV status not recorded). Some clones in this sample may be carry-over from other donors' samples. The DNA sequence reads TGTGCCAGCAGTTTATTAGGGTCGGAAGCTTTCTTT. Its protein is CASSLLGSEAFF.